The TCR delta chain under discussion was sequenced for a study of gamma-delta T cells after stem cell transplantation. The length of the CDR3 is 15 residues. Germline CDR1 TSWWSYY, CDR2 QGS. The V and J ends lost 7 bases and 2 bases respectively, with 17 bases between them. TCRdb re-called the RT-PCR reads using CATT. The sample lists 650 to 950 delta-chain clones, about 20% occurring once. Sequenced: gamma-delta T cells. This receptor was identified in a human donor. It is not recorded whose cells these are; they may come from a transplant donor. The chain recombines TRDV1 with TRDJ1, with D possibly TRDD3 on 6 matching bases. CDR3 sequence reads: CALECCPGITDKLIF. CDR3 bases: TGTGCTCTTGAGTGTTGCCCGGGGATTACCGATAAACTCATCTTT.